A single T cell receptor (beta chain) is shown here with its context. This clonotype occurred many times. No antigen is known for it. No quality values exist for individual bases; no much larger clone is one base distant. After antiretroviral therapy began, follow-up blood was collected from HIV-infected patients roughly three months, about 14 weeks, later. Whole blood was used without cell fractionation, so the repertoire reflected all unsorted peripheral T cells. For RNA extraction, 2.5 ml of peripheral blood was collected into Tempus tubes. Patients were deemed ineligible for enrollment if they had febrile or AIDS-related illness, tumors, hepatitis B or C coinfection, immunomodulatory therapy, recent vaccination or treatment interruptions. The TURBO-DNase kit was used to remove leftover genomic DNA, and GLOBINclear was used to deplete globin mRNA. Using SuperScript III with primers targeting the alpha and beta constant regions, approximately 450 ng of RNA was reverse transcribed. Alpha and beta chain libraries were generated separately via chain-specific third strand synthesis with multiplexing indices. In the protocol, all rearrangements within a chain were amplified with a single primer pair so that primer bias was avoided, and molecular barcodes were added to each cDNA molecule. Purified cDNA was ligated with T4 RNA Ligase 1 onto a 5' RACE adapter bearing a random hexamer and the SP2 sequencing primer site. Second strand synthesis was primed from the SP2 site with Phusion polymerase, using slow temperature ramps to favor optimal annealing. Joined together, two random hexamer sequences that had both been added before amplification formed the 12-nucleotide barcode of each molecule. P5 and P7 adapter elements plus a second index were added in a short first PCR, which was followed by a roughly 23-cycle amplification PCR with P5s and P7 primers. In total the libraries went through roughly 29 PCR cycles, after which the libraries were quantified on a Qubit, sized on a Bioanalyzer, and diluted to 3.5 to 5 nM. Normalized libraries were sequenced on an Illumina MiSeq with 2 x 250 paired-end kits. Reverse transcription reactions were cleaned up on MinElute columns and eluted into 10 ul Tris-Cl. A 1:1 ratio of AMPure XP beads was used to clean the adapter ligations after they had run for 23 hours at 16 degrees C. In the original analysis: Demultiplexed FASTQ files were processed with a modified Decombinator that output V, J, insert and barcode information. Sequences that shared a barcode but differed from the dominant sequence were discarded as errors, and original cDNA molecules were estimated by counting barcodes clustered at Levenshtein distance 3. The R packages ineq, vegan, igraph and RCytoscape were used for downstream analyses, with IMGT nomenclature and CDR3 definitions applied. To avoid skew from clonal expansion, each TCR was counted once, and V gene usage was computed over distinct sequences. Similarity networks connected unique CDR3 amino acid sequences within a donor whenever two sequences differed by a single Levenshtein edit. Published HIV-specific CDR3s (around 99 alpha, 600 to 800 beta) and CMV-specific CDR3s (fewer than 14 alpha, a few hundred beta) were assembled and queried against the repertoires. Random subsampling to size-matched repertoires demonstrated that the decreased diversity in patients did not result from their lower sequence numbers. Using fastp trimming at Q25 and MiXCR clonotype assembly, TCRdb reanalyzed the public sequencing data and kept in-frame beta chains. Identical CDR3 proteins give one entry, which carries the most common genes and DNA. In this record, the V and J calls reflect TCRdb's handling and not the investigators' own analysis. Recorded for this sample are about 6,600 distinct CDR3 sequences; more than 7.5% of them occurred a single time. The leading ten clones occupy 20% of the sample.

The CDR3 measures 15 amino acids from cysteine to phenylalanine. Of all the DNA, just the CDR3 is kept, 45 bases in frame from base 1. From V the trimming removes 6 bases and from J it removes 3 bases, while the gene matches leave 14 bases of the junction unaccounted for. The germline V gene (reference sequence) sets CDR1 to DFQATT and CDR2 to SNEGSKA. The data are from a study of HIV-infected patients and healthy controls (dated by TCRdb to the mid-2010s). About the investigation overall: After three months of therapy, CD4 counts in most of the 16 patients increased to a modest but significant degree while remaining below normal ranges. The question the study tested was whether immune perturbation and reconstitution could be captured by deep TCR repertoire sequencing of small blood samples from HIV patients. CD8 counts did not change consistently during early therapy, while the CD4:CD8 ratio increased slightly. Viral load became undetectable in 11 of 16 patients by the second bleed and in all patients after a further year of therapy. Relative to controls, total CDR3 counts per chain did not differ significantly, and patients lacked overall T-cell lymphocytopenia. The study at large found these results: The study did not determine donor HLA types. The dynamics of distinct T-cell subpopulations could not be separated, and sequencing depth was restricted, because whole blood was used. Healthy controls shared more CDR3s between individuals than HIV+ patients, by Jaccard index and by count of highly shared sequences. Mean usage differed significantly between HIV-infected patients and controls for eight alpha and eight beta V genes. The therapy captured by the treated samples lasted only 2 to 3 months, arguably too short a period to observe immune reconstitution given low adult thymic output. Size-matched repertoire data did not replicate the apparent post-therapy recovery of the Gini index in HIV-infected patients. Unequal numbers of distinct sequences between patients and controls complicated comparisons, and size-matching overweighted rare events from HIV-infected data. MAIT cell alpha-chain CDR3s were present at high frequency in healthy controls but severely depleted in HIV+ repertoires. Compared with untreated HIV+ repertoires, healthy control repertoires had roughly threefold more distinct CDR3s and higher Shannon diversity. HIV-infected repertoires had significantly higher mean Gini indices than controls, possibly reflecting oligoclonality. Processing included only sixteen HIV-infected individuals, and this was regarded by the authors as a major limit on how widely the findings apply. The observed differences in diversity could not be explained by the slight differences in age and sex profiles between the study cohorts. In the samples, alpha-beta chain pairing was left undetermined. HIV-associated CDR3s exhibited a significant reduction in frequency during therapy, whereas CMV-associated CDR3s exhibited no significant change, although the majority increased in frequency.

The receptor chain draws on TRBV20-1 and TRBJ2-7; 7 of the junction bases match TRBD1. The sequences come from blood, collected during antiretroviral therapy. The receptor was isolated from an adult with HIV infection. The CDR3: CSAVPRRDRFYEQYF. The nucleotides are TGCAGTGCCGTCCCACGACGGGACAGATTCTACGAGCAGTACTTC.